This T cell receptor beta chain was observed in a study of T cell clones after liver transplantation. CDR1 is LNHDA and CDR2 is SQIVND in the germline V gene (reference sequence). CDR3 length: 15 residues. Trimming removed 1 base at V and 2 bases at J, with 12 bases between. Only in-frame clones appear in the TCRdb table, and some are missing; sequencing was by immunoSEQ multiplex PCR. The table lists 20,000 to 25,000 clones, more than 65% of them singletons, with roughly 35% in the top ten. The V call is TRBV19, the J call TRBJ2-7, with no clear D. The TCR comes from a human patient who received a liver transplant. Some of the T cells may derive from the graft donor. The sample in question was CD8+ T cells from blood, obtained around 54 months after liver transplant. CDR3 in DNA: TGTGCCAGTAGTATAGCCGGGCGTGGGACCTACGAGCAGTACTTC. Translation: CASSIAGRGTYEQYF.